Below, 5 T cell receptor beta chains from the same sample are listed, as sequenced in a study of blood T cell repertoires in COVID-19. Using immunoSEQ multiplex PCR, the repertoire was profiled, and TCRdb retains in-frame clones only, with some absent. The table includes 150,000 or so clones, around 87% detected once. Specimen: peripheral blood. Source of these receptors: a man older than 75 with acute or convalescent COVID-19.

This clone was picked up a small number of times. V gene TRBV19 combines with J gene TRBJ1-1, with a tentative D call TRBD1 (5 bases). The ends were cut back, 2 bases at V and 2 bases at J, with 6 bases in the middle. Per the germline V gene, CDR1 is LNHDA and CDR2 is SQIVND (reference sequence). The CDR3 has 13 amino acids. The CDR3 spells CASSIRGNTEAFF. The DNA for the CDR3 is TGTGCCAGTAGTATAAGGGGAAACACTGAAGCTTTCTTT.

This clone was recorded once. The chain recombines TRBV18 with TRBJ2-1; 7 bases line up with TRBD1. Germline V CDR1 and CDR2: KGHSH, LQKENI. V shed 5 bases and J 9 bases; nucleotides not matched to a gene: 7. The CDR3 runs to 13 residues. CDR3 sequence (DNA): TGTGCCAGCTCAGCCGGGACAGAGCCTGAGCAGTTCTTC. It specifies CASSAGTEPEQFF.

The chain employs TRBV2 and TRBJ1-2; perhaps TRBD1 as D (5 bases). CDR1 is SNHLY, CDR2 FYNNEI, per germline. V was trimmed by 0 bases and J by 0 bases, leaving 14 bases between them. The CDR3 is made up of 17 amino acids. In DNA, the CDR3 is TGTGCCAGCAGTGAAGCAGGGGCAGGACCTCCTAACTATGGCTACACCTTC. It yields the protein CASSEAGAGPPNYGYTF.

This sequence joins TRBV6-5 and TRBJ2-5, with D unresolved. The germline V gene has CDR1 MNHEY and CDR2 SVGAGI. The length of the CDR3 is 14 residues. V was pared by 7 bases and J by 2 bases, with 14 bases between. The chain's CDR3 is CASMIMAGQETQYF. Written as DNA, the CDR3 is TGTGCCAGCATGATTATGGCAGGTCAAGAGACCCAGTACTTC.

This sequence joins TRBV19 and TRBJ2-1; 11 nucleotides align to TRBD2. The length of the CDR3 is 15 residues. Germline CDR1 LNHDA, CDR2 SQIVND (reference sequence). Trimming took 7 bases from V and 6 from J; bases not matched to a gene: 8. CDR3 amino acids: CASTLGTSGSNEQFF. CDR3 nucleotides: TGTGCCAGTACCCTCGGGACTAGCGGTTCCAATGAGCAGTTCTTC.